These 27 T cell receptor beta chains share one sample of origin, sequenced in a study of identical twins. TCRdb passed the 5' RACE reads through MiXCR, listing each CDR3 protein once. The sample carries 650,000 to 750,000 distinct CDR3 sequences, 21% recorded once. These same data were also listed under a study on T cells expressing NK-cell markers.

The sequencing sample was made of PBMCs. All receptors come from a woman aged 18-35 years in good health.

CDR3 DNA sequence: TGTGCCAGCAGCTTGGTCTCAGGGGGCTTTGAACAAGCGGAAAACATTCAGTACTTC. Protein sequence: CASSLVSGGFEQAENIQYF. The chain employs TRBV5-6 and TRBJ2-4, with 8 bases matching TRBD1. This CDR3 comprises 19 residues. J gave up 5 bases and V 0 bases, and 16 bases lay outside the gene matches. Germline V gene data show CDR1 as SGHDT and CDR2 as YYEEEE.

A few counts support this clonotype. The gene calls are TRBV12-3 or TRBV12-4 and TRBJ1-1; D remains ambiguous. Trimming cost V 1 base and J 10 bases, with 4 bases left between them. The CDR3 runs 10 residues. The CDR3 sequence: CASSLDSAFF. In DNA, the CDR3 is TGTGCCAGCAGTTTAGACTCAGCTTTCTTT.

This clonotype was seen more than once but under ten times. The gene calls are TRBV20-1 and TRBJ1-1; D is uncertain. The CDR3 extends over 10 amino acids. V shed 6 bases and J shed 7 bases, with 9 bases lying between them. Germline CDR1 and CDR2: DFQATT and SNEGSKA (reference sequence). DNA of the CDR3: TGCAGTGCGCGACCCTATGAAGCTTTCTTT. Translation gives CSARPYEAFF.

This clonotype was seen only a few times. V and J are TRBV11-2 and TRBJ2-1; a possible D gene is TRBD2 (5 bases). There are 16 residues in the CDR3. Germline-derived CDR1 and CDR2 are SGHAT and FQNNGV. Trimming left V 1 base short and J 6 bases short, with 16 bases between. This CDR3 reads CASSLGGPTLPNEQFF. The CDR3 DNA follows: TGTGCCAGCAGCTTAGGCGGGCCAACGTTGCCCAATGAGCAGTTCTTC.

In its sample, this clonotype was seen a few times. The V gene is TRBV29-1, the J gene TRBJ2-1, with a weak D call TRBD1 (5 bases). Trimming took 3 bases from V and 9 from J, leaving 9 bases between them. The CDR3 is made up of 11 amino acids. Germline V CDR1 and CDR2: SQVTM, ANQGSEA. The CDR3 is CSVDRDGEQFF. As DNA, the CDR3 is TGCAGCGTTGACAGGGATGGTGAGCAGTTCTTC.

For the CDR3, the DNA is TGTGCCAGTACTCTGCCCCCGGGGGCGCAGTCGATCGAGCAGTACTTC. Residues: CASTLPPGAQSIEQYF. The chain links TRBV6-2 or TRBV6-3 to TRBJ2-7; D possibly matches TRBD1 or TRBD2 (6 bases each). V shed 9 bases and J shed 6 bases, with 27 bases lying between them. In germline, CDR1 is MNHEY, CDR2 SVGEGT. The CDR3 is 16 residues long.

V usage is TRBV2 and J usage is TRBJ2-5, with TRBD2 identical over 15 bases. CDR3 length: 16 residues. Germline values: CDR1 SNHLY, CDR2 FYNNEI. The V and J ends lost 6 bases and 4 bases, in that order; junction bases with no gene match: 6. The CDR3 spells CASSGLAGGPGETQYF. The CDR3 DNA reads TGTGCCAGCAGCGGACTAGCGGGGGGGCCGGGAGAGACCCAGTACTTC.

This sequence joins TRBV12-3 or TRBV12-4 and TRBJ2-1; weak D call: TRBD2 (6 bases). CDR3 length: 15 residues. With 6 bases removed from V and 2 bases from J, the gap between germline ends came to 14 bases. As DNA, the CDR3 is TGTGCCAGCAGACGGGACTCGGGCCCCTACAATGAGCAGTTCTTC. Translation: CASRRDSGPYNEQFF.

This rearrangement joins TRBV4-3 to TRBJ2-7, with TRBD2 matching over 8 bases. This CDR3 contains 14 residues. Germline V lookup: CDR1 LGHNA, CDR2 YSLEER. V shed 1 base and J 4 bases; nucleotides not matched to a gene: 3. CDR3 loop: CASSQVREGYEQYF. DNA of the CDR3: TGCGCCAGCAGCCAAGTCCGGGAGGGGTACGAGCAGTACTTC.

The CDR3 loop is CASSQGTSVSSGEQYF. CDR3 DNA sequence: TGTGCCAGCAGCCAAGGGACTAGCGTGTCGTCGGGCGAGCAGTACTTC. This chain connects TRBV9 to TRBJ2-7; 10 bases are shared with TRBD2. V gave up 4 bases and J gave up 6 bases; unmatched junction bases: 13. The CDR3 is made up of 16 amino acids. Looked up from germline, CDR1 is SGDLS and CDR2 is YYNGEE.

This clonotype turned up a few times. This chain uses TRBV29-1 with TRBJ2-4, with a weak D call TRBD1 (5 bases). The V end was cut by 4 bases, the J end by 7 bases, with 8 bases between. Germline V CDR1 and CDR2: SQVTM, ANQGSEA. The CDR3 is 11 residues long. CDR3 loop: CSVGTLNIQYF. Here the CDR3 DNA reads TGCAGCGTTGGGACACTTAACATTCAGTACTTC.

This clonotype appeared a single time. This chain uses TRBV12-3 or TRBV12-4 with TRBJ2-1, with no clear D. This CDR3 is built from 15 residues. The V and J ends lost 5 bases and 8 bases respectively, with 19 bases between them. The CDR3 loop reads CASSPLLDGAHEQFF. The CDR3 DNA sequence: TGTGCCAGCAGTCCACTACTGGACGGAGCCCATGAGCAGTTCTTC.

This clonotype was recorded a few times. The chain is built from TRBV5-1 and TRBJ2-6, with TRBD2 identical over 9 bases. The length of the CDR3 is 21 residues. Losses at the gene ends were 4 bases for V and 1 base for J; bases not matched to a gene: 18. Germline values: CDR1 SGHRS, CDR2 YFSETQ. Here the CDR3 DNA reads TGCGCCAGCAGCCCACTACAGAGCGGGGGGCCTGGTGATTCTGGGGCCAACGTCCTGACTTTC. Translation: CASSPLQSGGPGDSGANVLTF.

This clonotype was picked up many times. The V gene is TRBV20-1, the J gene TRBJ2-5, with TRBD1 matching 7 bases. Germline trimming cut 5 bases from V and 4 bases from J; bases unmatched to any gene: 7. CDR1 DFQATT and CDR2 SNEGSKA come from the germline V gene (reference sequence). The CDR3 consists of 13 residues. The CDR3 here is CSASVTGPETQYF. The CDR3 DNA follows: TGCAGTGCTTCCGTGACAGGGCCAGAGACCCAGTACTTC.

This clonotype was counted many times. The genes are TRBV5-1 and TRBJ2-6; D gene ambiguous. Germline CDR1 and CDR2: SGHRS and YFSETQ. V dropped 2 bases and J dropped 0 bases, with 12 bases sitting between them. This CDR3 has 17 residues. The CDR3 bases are TGCGCCAGCAGCTTTGGGCATACAAGCTCTGGGGCCAACGTCCTGACTTTC. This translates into CASSFGHTSSGANVLTF.

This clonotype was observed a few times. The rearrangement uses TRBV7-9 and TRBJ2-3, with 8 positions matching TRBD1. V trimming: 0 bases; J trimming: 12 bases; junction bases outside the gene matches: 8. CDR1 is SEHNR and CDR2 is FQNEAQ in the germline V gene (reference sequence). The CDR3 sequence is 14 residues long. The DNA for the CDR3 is TGTGCCAGCAGCTTAGCCGGACAGGGCGGATCCCAGTATTTT. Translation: CASSLAGQGGSQYF.

The CDR3 DNA sequence: TGTGCCAGCAGCTGGGGGGAAAATGAGCAGTTCTTC. Translation: CASSWGENEQFF. The chain links TRBV7-9 to TRBJ2-1; possibly TRBD2 for D (6 bases). This CDR3 comprises 12 residues. V gave up 4 bases and J gave up 7 bases, with 8 bases separating them. CDR1 is SEHNR, CDR2 FQNEAQ, per germline (reference sequence).

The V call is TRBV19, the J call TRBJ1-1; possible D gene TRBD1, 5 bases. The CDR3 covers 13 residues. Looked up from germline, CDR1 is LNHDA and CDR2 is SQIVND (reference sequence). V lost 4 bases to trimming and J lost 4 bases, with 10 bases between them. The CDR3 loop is CASSKRGFTEAFF. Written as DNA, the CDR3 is TGTGCCAGTAGTAAGCGGGGCTTCACTGAAGCTTTCTTT. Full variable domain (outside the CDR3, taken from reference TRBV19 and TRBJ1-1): DGGITQSPKYLFRKEGQNVTLSCEQNLNHDAMYWYRQDPGQGLRLIYYSQIVNDFQKGDIAEGYSVSREKKESFPLTVTSAQKNPTAFYLCASSKRGFTEAFFGQGTRLTVV.

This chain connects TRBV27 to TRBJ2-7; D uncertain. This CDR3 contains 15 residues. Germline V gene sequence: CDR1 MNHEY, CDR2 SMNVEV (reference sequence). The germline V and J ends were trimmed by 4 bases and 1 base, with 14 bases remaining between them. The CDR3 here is CASSSLGYLSYEQYF. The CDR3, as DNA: TGTGCCAGCAGTTCCCTGGGGTACCTTTCCTACGAGCAGTACTTC.

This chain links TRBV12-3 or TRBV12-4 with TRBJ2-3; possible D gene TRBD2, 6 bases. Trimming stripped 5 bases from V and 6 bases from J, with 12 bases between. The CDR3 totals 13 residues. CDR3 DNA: TGTGCCAGCAGTCCCGGGGACTCCGATACGCAGTATTTT. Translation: CASSPGDSDTQYF.

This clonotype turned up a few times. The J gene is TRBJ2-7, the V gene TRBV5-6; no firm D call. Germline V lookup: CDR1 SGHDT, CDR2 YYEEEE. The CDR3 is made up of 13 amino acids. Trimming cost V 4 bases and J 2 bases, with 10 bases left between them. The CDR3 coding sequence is TGTGCCAGCAGCCTCCCGATGACCTACGAGCAGTACTTC. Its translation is CASSLPMTYEQYF.

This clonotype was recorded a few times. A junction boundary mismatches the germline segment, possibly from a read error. The CDR3 bases are TGTGCCAGCAGCGTAGCTACTCGGGGGGGGAACGCCGGGGAGCTGTTTTTT. It is translated as CASSVATRGGNAGELFF. This sequence joins TRBV9 and TRBJ2-2; 8 bases fit TRBD2. The CDR3 has 17 residues. The germline CDR1 and CDR2 sequences are SGDLS and YYNGEE.

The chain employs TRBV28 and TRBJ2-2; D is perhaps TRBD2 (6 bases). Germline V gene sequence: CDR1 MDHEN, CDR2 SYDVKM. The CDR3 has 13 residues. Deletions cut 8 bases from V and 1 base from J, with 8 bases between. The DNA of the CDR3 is TGTGCCAGCTTGGGGGGGAACACCGGGGAGCTGTTTTTT. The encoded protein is CASLGGNTGELFF.

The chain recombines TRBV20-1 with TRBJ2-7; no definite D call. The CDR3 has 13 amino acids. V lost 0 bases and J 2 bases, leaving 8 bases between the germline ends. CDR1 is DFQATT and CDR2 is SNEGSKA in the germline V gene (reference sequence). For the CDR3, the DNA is TGCAGTGCTAGAGACCCGGAAGCCTACGAGCAGTACTTC. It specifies CSARDPEAYEQYF.

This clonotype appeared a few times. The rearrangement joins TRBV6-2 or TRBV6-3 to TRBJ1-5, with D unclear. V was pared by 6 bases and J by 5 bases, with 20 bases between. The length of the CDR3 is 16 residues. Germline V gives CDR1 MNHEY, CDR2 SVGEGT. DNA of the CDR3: TGTGCCAGCAGCATTTGGACCATCCGGAACGATCAGCCCCAGCATTTT. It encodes CASSIWTIRNDQPQHF.

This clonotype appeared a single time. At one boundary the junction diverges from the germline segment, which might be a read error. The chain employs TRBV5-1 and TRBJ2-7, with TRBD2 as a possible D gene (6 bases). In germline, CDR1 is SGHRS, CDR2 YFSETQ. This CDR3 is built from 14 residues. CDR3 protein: CASSLGGNRYEQYF. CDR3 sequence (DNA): TGCGCCAGCAGTTTGGGGGGAAATCGTTACGAGCAGTACTTC. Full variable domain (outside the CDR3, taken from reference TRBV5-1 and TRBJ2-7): KAGVTQTPRYLIKTRGQQVTLSCSPISGHRSVSWYQQTPGQGLQFLFEYFSETQRNKGNFPGRFSGRQFSNSRSEMNVSTLELGDSALYLCASSLGGNRYEQYFGPGTRLTVT.

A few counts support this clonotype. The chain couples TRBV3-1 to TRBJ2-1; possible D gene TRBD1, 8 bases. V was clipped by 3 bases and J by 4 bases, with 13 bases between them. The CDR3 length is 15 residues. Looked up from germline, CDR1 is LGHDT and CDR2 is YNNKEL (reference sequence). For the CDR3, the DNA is TGTGCCAGCAGCCATGGACAGGGAGGGTACAATGAGCAGTTCTTC. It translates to CASSHGQGGYNEQFF.